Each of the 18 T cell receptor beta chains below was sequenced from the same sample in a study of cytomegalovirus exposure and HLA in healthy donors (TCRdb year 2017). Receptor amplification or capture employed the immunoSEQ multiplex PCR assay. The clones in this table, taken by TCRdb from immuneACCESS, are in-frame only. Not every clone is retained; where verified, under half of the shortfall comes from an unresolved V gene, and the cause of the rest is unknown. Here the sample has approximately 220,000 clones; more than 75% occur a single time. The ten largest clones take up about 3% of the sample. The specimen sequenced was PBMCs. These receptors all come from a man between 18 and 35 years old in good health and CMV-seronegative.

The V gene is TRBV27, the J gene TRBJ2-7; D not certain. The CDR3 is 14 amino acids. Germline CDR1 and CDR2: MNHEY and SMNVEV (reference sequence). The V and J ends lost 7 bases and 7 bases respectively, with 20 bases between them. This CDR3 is CASKNGVSHREQYF. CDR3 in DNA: TGTGCCAGCAAGAATGGTGTATCACACCGAGAGCAGTACTTC.

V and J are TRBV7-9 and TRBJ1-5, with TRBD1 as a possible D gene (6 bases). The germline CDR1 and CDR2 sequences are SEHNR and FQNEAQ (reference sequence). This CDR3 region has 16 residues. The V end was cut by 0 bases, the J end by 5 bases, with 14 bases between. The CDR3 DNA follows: TGTGCCAGCAGCTTAGCGGCGGGGGGCGAATATCAGCCCCAGCATTTT. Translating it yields CASSLAAGGEYQPQHF.

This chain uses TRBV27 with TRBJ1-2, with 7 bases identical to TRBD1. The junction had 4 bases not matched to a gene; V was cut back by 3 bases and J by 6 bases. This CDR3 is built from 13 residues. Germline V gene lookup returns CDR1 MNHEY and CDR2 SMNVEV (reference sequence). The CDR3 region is CASSLRRGNGYTF. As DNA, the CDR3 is TGTGCCAGCAGTTTGCGCAGGGGGAATGGCTACACCTTC.

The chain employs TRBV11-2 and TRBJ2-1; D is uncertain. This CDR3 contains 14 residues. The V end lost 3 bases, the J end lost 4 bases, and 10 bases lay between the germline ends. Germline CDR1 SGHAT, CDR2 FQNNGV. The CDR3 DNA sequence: TGTGCCAGCAGCTTTTTTTTACGGTACAATGAGCAGTTCTTC. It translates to CASSFFLRYNEQFF.

The CDR3 bases are TGTGCCAGTAGTATACAGGGGAGATCAAACACCATATATTTT. Encoded protein: CASSIQGRSNTIYF. The chain employs TRBV19 and TRBJ1-3; perhaps TRBD1 as D (6 bases). This CDR3 has 14 residues. From germline, CDR1 is LNHDA and CDR2 SQIVND (reference sequence). The germline V and J ends were trimmed by 2 bases and 6 bases, with 11 bases remaining between them.

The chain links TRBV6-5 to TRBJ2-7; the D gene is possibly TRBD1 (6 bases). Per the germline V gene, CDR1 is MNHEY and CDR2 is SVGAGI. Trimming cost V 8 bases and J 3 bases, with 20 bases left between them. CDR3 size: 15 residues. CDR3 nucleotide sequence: TGTGCCAGCGCCCCCCCAAGCGGACAGAACTACGAGCAGTACTTC. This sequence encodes CASAPPSGQNYEQYF.

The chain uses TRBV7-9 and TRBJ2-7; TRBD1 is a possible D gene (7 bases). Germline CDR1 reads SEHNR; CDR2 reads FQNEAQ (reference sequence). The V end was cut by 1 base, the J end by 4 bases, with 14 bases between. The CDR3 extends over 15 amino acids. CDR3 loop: CASSLGGTAIYEQYF. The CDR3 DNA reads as TGTGCCAGCAGCTTAGGCGGGACAGCGATTTACGAGCAGTACTTC.

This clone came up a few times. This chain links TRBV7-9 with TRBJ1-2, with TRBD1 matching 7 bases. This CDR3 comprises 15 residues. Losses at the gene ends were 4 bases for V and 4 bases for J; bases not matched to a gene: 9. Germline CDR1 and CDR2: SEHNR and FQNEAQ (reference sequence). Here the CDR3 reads CASSSTGDSFYGYTF. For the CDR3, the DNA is TGTGCCAGCAGCTCCACTGGGGACAGCTTCTATGGCTACACCTTC.

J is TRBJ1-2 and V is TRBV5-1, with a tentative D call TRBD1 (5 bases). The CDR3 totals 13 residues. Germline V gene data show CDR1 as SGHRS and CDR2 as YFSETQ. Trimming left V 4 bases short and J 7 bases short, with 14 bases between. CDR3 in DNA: TGCGCCAGCAGCGGGGAACCGGGGGGTGGCTACACCTTC. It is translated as CASSGEPGGGYTF. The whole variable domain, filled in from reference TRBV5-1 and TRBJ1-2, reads KAGVTQTPRYLIKTRGQQVTLSCSPISGHRSVSWYQQTPGQGLQFLFEYFSETQRNKGNFPGRFSGRQFSNSRSEMNVSTLELGDSALYLCASSGEPGGGYTFGSGTRLTVV.

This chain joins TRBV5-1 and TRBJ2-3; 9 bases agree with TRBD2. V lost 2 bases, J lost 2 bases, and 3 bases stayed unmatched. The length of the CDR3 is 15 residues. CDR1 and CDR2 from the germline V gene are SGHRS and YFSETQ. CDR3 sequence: CASSFLAGTTDTQYF. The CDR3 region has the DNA TGCGCCAGCAGCTTCCTAGCGGGAACCACAGATACGCAGTATTTT.

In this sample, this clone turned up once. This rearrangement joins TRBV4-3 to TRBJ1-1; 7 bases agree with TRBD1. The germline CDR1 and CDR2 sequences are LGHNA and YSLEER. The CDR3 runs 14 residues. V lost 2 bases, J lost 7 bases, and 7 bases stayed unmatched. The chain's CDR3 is CASSQLTGAREAFF. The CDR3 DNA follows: TGCGCCAGCAGCCAACTAACAGGGGCCCGTGAAGCTTTCTTT.

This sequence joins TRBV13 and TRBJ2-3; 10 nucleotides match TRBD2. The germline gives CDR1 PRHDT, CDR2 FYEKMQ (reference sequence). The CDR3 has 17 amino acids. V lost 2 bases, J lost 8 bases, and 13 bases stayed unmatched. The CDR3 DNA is TGTGCCAGCAGCTTAAACCGCCCTAGCGGGAGTTGGGGTACGCAGTATTTT. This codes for CASSLNRPSGSWGTQYF.

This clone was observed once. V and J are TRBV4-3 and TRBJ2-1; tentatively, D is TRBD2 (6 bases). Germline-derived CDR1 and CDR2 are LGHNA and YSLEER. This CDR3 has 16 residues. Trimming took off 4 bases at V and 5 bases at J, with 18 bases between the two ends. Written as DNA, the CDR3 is TGCGCCAGCAGCCGATCCCGGGGGAAATCAGACAATGAGCAGTTCTTC. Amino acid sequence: CASSRSRGKSDNEQFF.

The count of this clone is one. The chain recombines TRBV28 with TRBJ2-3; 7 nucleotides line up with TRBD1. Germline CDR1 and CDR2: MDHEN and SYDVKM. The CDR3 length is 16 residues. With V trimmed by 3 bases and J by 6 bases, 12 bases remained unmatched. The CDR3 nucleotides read TGTGCCAGCAGTTTTGCGGTAGGGGGCGAAAGGGATACGCAGTATTTT. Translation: CASSFAVGGERDTQYF. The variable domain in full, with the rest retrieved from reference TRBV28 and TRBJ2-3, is DVKVTQSSRYLVKRTGEKVFLECVQDMDHENMFWYRQDPGLGLRLIYFSYDVKMKEKGDIPEGYSVSREKKERFSLILESASTNQTSMYLCASSFAVGGERDTQYFGPGTRLTVL.

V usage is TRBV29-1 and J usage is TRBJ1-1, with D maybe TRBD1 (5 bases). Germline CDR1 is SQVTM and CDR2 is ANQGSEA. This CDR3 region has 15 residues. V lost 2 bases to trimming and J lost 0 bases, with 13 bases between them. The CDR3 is CSVETADTMNTEAFF. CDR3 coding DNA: TGCAGCGTTGAAACGGCGGACACTATGAACACTGAAGCTTTCTTT.

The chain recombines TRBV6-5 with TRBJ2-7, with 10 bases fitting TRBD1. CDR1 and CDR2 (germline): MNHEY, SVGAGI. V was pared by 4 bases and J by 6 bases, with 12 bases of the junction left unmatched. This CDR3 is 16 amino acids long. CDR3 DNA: TGTGCCAGCAGTTCCCAATCCGGGACAGGGGCCCGCGAGCAGTACTTC. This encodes CASSSQSGTGAREQYF.

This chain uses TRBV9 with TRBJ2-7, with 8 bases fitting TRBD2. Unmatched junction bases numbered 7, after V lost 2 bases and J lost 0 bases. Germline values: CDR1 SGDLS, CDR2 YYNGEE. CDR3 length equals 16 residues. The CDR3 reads CASSVSAGGDSYEQYF. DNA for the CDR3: TGTGCCAGCAGCGTCTCAGCCGGGGGGGACTCCTACGAGCAGTACTTC.

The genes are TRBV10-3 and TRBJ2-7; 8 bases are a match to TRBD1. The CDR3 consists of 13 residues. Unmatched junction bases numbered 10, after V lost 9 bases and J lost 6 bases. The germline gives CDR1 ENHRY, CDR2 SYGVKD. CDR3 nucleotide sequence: TGTGCCATGGGACAGGAAAATCTCCGCGAGCAGTACTTC. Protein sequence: CAMGQENLREQYF.